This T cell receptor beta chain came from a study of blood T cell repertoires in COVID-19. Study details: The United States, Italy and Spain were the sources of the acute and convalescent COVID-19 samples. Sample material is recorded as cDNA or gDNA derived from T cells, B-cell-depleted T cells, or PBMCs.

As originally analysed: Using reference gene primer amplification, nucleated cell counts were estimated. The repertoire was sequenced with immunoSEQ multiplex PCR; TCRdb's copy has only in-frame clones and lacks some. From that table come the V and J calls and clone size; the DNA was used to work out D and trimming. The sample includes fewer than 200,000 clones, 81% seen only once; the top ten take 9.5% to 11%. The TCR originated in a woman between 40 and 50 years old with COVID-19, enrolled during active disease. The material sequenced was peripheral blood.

CDR3 coding DNA: TGTGCCAGCAGCCATCAGGTGAATCAGCCCCAGCATTTT. Translating gives CASSHQVNQPQHF. This rearrangement joins TRBV12-3 or TRBV12-4 to TRBJ1-5; D remains ambiguous. V lost 6 bases and J 4 bases, leaving 10 bases between the germline ends. The CDR3 totals 13 residues.